Below are 22 T cell receptor beta chains sequenced from a single sample in a study of OX40 agonist ivuxolimab in advanced cancers. Some clones are missing from TCRdb's copy, which holds only in-frame ones; the method was immunoSEQ multiplex PCR. The table has just over 80,000 clones, approximately 90% seen once; the top ten hold roughly 0.7%. This sample comprised CD4+ or CD8+ T cells sorted from blood, obtained in a trial of the OX40 agonist ivuxolimab. Receptors were obtained from an adult with an advanced solid tumor such as melanoma, head and neck, liver or kidney cancer.

The chain combines TRBV6-5 with TRBJ1-5, with D maybe TRBD1 (5 bases). Trimming left V 8 bases short and J 0 bases short, with 11 bases between. The length of the CDR3 is 14 residues. The V gene's germline CDR1 is MNHEY and CDR2 SVGAGI. Here the CDR3 reads CASSPGGSNQPQHF. CDR3 nucleotide sequence: TGTGCCAGCTCACCGGGGGGTAGCAATCAGCCCCAGCATTTT.

V is TRBV29-1 and J is TRBJ1-1, with 7 nucleotides matching TRBD1. With 7 bases clipped from V and 1 base from J, the junction kept 3 bases outside the gene matches. CDR1 is SQVTM, CDR2 ANQGSEA, per germline. The CDR3 runs to 12 residues. CDR3 DNA sequence: TGCAGCGGACAGGGAGGGAACACTGAAGCTTTCTTT. This codes for CSGQGGNTEAFF.

Here the CDR3 DNA reads TGTGCCAGTAGTAGGCAAGGGAACACTGAAGCTTTCTTT. Protein product: CASSRQGNTEAFF. The genes are TRBV19 and TRBJ1-1; D ambiguous. There are 13 residues in the CDR3. Germline V gene lookup returns CDR1 LNHDA and CDR2 SQIVND (reference sequence). Trimming stripped 4 bases from V and 1 base from J, with 7 bases between.

This clone was detected only once. This chain joins TRBV4-3 and TRBJ1-1, with TRBD1 matching 7 bases. The V gene's germline CDR1 is LGHNA and CDR2 YSLEER. The CDR3 runs to 14 residues. V lost 3 bases, J lost 4 bases, and 5 bases stayed unmatched. The chain's CDR3 is CASSHAGTATEAFF. CDR3 coding DNA: TGCGCCAGCAGCCACGCTGGGACAGCCACTGAAGCTTTCTTT.

This rearrangement joins TRBV15 to TRBJ2-5; D is possibly TRBD1 (5 bases). Looked up from germline, CDR1 is LNHNV and CDR2 is YYDKDF (reference sequence). There are 15 residues in the CDR3. Trimming removed 1 base at V and 0 bases at J, with 9 bases between. The CDR3 nucleotides read TGTGCCACCAGCAGAGGGGGCATAAACCAAGAGACCCAGTACTTC. Its protein is CATSRGGINQETQYF.

This sequence joins TRBV9 and TRBJ2-2; TRBD1 aligns across 8 bases. The junction had 2 bases not matched to a gene; V was cut back by 3 bases and J by 4 bases. Germline V lookup: CDR1 SGDLS, CDR2 YYNGEE. The CDR3 spans 14 residues. DNA for the CDR3: TGTGCCAGCAGCGGGACAGGGTTCACCGGGGAGCTGTTTTTT. This sequence encodes CASSGTGFTGELFF.

This clone is a singleton in its sample. The chain employs TRBV4-3 and TRBJ1-4, with TRBD1 matching 7 bases. V was clipped by 3 bases and J by 4 bases; unmatched bases: 2. The germline CDR1 and CDR2 sequences are LGHNA and YSLEER. This CDR3 is 14 amino acids long. CDR3 amino acids: CASSQGQINEKLFF. The CDR3 nucleotides are TGCGCCAGCAGCCAGGGACAGATTAATGAAAAACTGTTTTTT.

This sequence joins TRBV11-2 and TRBJ2-5, with D tentatively TRBD2 (6 bases). V lost 5 bases to trimming and J lost 1 base, with 8 bases between them. The germline V gene encodes CDR1 SGHAT and CDR2 FQNNGV. This CDR3 has 13 amino acids. The CDR3 loop is CASSGGVQETQYF. In DNA form, the CDR3 reads TGTGCCAGCAGCGGAGGGGTCCAAGAGACCCAGTACTTC.

CDR3 bases: TGCGCCAGCAGCCAAGCGGGGGGGGTGAACACCGGGGAGCTGTTTTTT. Translation: CASSQAGGVNTGELFF. The chain couples TRBV4-3 to TRBJ2-2; TRBD2 agrees at 8 bases. Germline assignment: CDR1 LGHNA and CDR2 YSLEER. Trimming at V came to 1 base and at J to 1 base, leaving 2 bases not matched to a gene. CDR3 length: 16 residues.

This clone has just one count. The J gene is TRBJ1-3, the V gene TRBV6-5; D is ambiguous. The CDR3 covers 14 residues. V dropped 5 bases and J dropped 0 bases, with 8 bases sitting between them. Looked up from germline, CDR1 is MNHEY and CDR2 is SVGAGI. The CDR3 DNA reads as TGTGCCAGCAGTGTCAGCATCTCTGGAAACACCATATATTTT. Protein product: CASSVSISGNTIYF.

The chain uses TRBV19 and TRBJ2-7, with 9 bases lining up with TRBD1. CDR3 length equals 15 residues. Germline values: CDR1 LNHDA, CDR2 SQIVND (reference sequence). With V trimmed by 3 bases and J by 3 bases, 6 bases remained unmatched. CDR3 bases: TGTGCCAGTAGTATGGCCGGGACAGGGTTCTACGAGCAGTACTTC. Encoded protein: CASSMAGTGFYEQYF. Full variable domain (missing parts from reference TRBV19 and TRBJ2-7): DGGITQSPKYLFRKEGQNVTLSCEQNLNHDAMYWYRQDPGQGLRLIYYSQIVNDFQKGDIAEGYSVSREKKESFPLTVTSAQKNPTAFYLCASSMAGTGFYEQYFGPGTRLTVT.

The V gene is TRBV5-8, the J gene TRBJ2-5, with a tentative D call TRBD2 (5 bases). Germline loops: CDR1 SGHTS, CDR2 YDEGEE. V shed 0 bases and J shed 3 bases, with 21 bases lying between them. This CDR3 has 18 amino acids. CDR3 region: CASSLVNSLGWRKETQYF. DNA for the CDR3: TGTGCCAGCAGCTTGGTCAACTCTCTCGGGTGGAGGAAAGAGACCCAGTACTTC.

This clone was seen a handful of times. The chain couples TRBV7-2 to TRBJ2-1; weak D call: TRBD1 (6 bases). Germline CDR1 is SGHTA and CDR2 is FQGNSA. Trimming shortened V by 5 bases and J by 4 bases, and 12 bases separated the two germline ends. The CDR3 is made up of 14 amino acids. The CDR3 spells CASSGRGEYNEQFF. CDR3 DNA sequence: TGTGCCAGCAGCGGCAGGGGAGAGTACAATGAGCAGTTCTTC.

The chain recombines TRBV7-8 with TRBJ2-7; tentative D call: TRBD2 (5 bases). This CDR3 region has 15 residues. Per germline, CDR1 SGHVS and CDR2 FQNEAQ. Trimming cost V 4 bases and J 2 bases, with 15 bases left between them. The DNA for the CDR3 is TGTGCCAGCAGCTCACTCGCCGGGATTACCTACGAGCAGTACTTC. Translated, it gives CASSSLAGITYEQYF.

This chain links TRBV11-2 with TRBJ1-6, with TRBD1 matching 8 bases. This CDR3 comprises 15 residues. Trimming took 6 bases from V and 2 from J; bases not matched to a gene: 3. Germline V gene lookup returns CDR1 SGHAT and CDR2 FQNNGV. The DNA of the CDR3 is TGTGCCAGCAGTCGACAGGGGCCCTATAATTCACCCCTCCACTTT. It yields the protein CASSRQGPYNSPLHF.

The V and J genes are TRBV9 and TRBJ2-5; the D gene is possibly TRBD2 (6 bases). Deletions cut 0 bases from V and 0 bases from J, with 9 bases between. CDR3 length equals 15 residues. Germline V lookup: CDR1 SGDLS, CDR2 YYNGEE. Here the CDR3 reads CASSVDAGYQETQYF. CDR3 nucleotides: TGTGCCAGCAGCGTAGACGCGGGGTACCAAGAGACCCAGTACTTC.

The rearrangement joins TRBV2 to TRBJ2-5, with a tentative D call TRBD2 (5 bases). CDR1 is SNHLY, CDR2 FYNNEI, per germline. The CDR3 has 14 residues. V shed 3 bases and J shed 4 bases, with 12 bases lying between them. The CDR3 sequence is CASSDWEKLETQYF. For the CDR3, the DNA is TGTGCCAGCAGTGACTGGGAGAAATTAGAGACCCAGTACTTC. The variable domain in full, completed from reference TRBV2 and TRBJ2-5, reads EPEVTQTPSHQVTQMGQEVILRCVPISNHLYFYWYRQILGQKVEFLVSFYNNEISEKSEIFDDQFSVERPDGSNFTLKIRSTKLEDSAMYFCASSDWEKLETQYFGPGTRLLVL.

The chain recombines TRBV29-1 with TRBJ2-3; no firm D call. The CDR3 spans 11 residues. V shed 6 bases and J shed 2 bases, with 6 bases lying between them. Germline assignment: CDR1 SQVTM and CDR2 ANQGSEA. CDR3 in DNA: TGCAGCGTCGCGACCACAGATACGCAGTATTTT. Its translation: CSVATTDTQYF.

CDR3 bases: TGTGCCAGCAGCCAAGGGGGGGACCGGGTTAATGAAAAACTGTTTTTT. This translates into CASSQGGDRVNEKLFF. The chain employs TRBV4-2 and TRBJ1-4, with D maybe TRBD1 (5 bases). This CDR3 comprises 16 residues. Germline CDR1 and CDR2: LGHNA and YNFKEQ. V gave up 1 base and J gave up 4 bases, with 13 bases separating them.

The chain links TRBV5-6 to TRBJ2-1; 7 positions agree with TRBD1. Losses at the gene ends were 4 bases for V and 1 base for J; bases not matched to a gene: 11. The germline CDR1 and CDR2 sequences are SGHDT and YYEEEE. This CDR3 has 17 amino acids. For the CDR3, the DNA is TGTGCCAGCAGCCGGGCTGCGAGCAGGGGGTCCTACAATGAGCAGTTCTTC. Protein: CASSRAASRGSYNEQFF.

This sequence joins TRBV6-1 and TRBJ2-3; D not certain. This CDR3 has 13 residues. With 8 bases removed from V and 2 bases from J, the gap between germline ends came to 11 bases. Germline assignment: CDR1 MNHNS and CDR2 SASEGT. The CDR3 protein is CASLGSSTDTQYF. DNA for the CDR3: TGTGCCAGCCTGGGGTCTTCCACAGATACGCAGTATTTT.

This rearrangement joins TRBV19 to TRBJ2-7; 8 bases are shared with TRBD2. CDR1 and CDR2 from the germline V gene are LNHDA and SQIVND (reference sequence). The CDR3 is 14 amino acids. The V segment lost 7 bases and the J segment 0 bases; nucleotides outside the gene matches: 5. The CDR3 region has the DNA TGTGCCAGTAAGATAGCGGGGAGCTCCTACGAGCAGTACTTC. Amino acid sequence: CASKIAGSSYEQYF.